This paragraph reports one T cell receptor (beta chain). The antigen remains undetermined. Every subset's genomic DNA went evenly onto several immunoSEQ plates. Here immunoSEQ multiplex PCR was the method, and the copy in TCRdb shows in-frame clones only, minus some. The repertoire includes fewer than 3 million clones, around 90% of them detected once, and 0.37% sits in the top ten. Memory CD4+ cells were the fraction left after CD45RA+ naive selection. The CDR3 covers 13 residues. The J segment lost 5 bases and the V segment lost 5 bases, leaving 5 bases of the junction unmatched. The V gene's germline CDR1 is SGHNT and CDR2 YYREEE (reference sequence). The data are from a study of shared clonotypes between healthy human individuals. Study conclusions and caveats: Estimated clonotype richness was generally higher in naive than memory subsets. A handful of donors held approximately 4.6% of naive CD4 clonotypes in common.

This sequence originates from a man younger than 35 in good health. Some clones in this sample may be carry-over from other donors' samples. Material: naive CD4+ T cells from PBMCs. Subset described: CD45RA+ positively selected. The rearrangement uses TRBV5-4 and TRBJ2-7; TRBD1 matches 9 bases. This chain's CDR3 is CASRPTGGNEQYF. CDR3 in DNA: TGTGCCAGCAGACCAACAGGGGGCAACGAGCAGTACTTC. The full variable domain, in which reference TRBV5-4 and TRBJ2-7 provide the parts outside the CDR3, is ETGVTQSPTHLIKTRGQQVTLRCSSQSGHNTVSWYQQALGQGPQFIFQYYREEENGRGNFPPRFSGLQFPNYSSELNVNALELDDSALYLCASRPTGGNEQYFGPGTRLTVT.